The TCR beta chain under discussion was sequenced for a study of T cell responses to AZD1222 COVID-19 vaccine. Study-level information: Second-dose schedules of about 4 or about 12 weeks were combined.

Notes on the study in general: There were mostly white British donors and more females than males, and clonal diversity was possibly underestimated. Spike-specific TCR breadth rose after two AZD1222 doses, and depth rose as well.

A note on this clone: Antigen specificity is unknown.

Measured with immunoSEQ multiplex PCR; TCRdb has only the in-frame clones, and not every one. The sample yields approximately 100,000 clones, roughly 91% seen once. The CDR3 has 12 amino acids. CDR1 MDHEN and CDR2 SYDVKM come from the germline V gene. The V and J ends lost 7 bases and 2 bases respectively, with 9 bases between them. The TCR sequence derives from an adult in good health. The chain is built from TRBV28 and TRBJ2-7, with unresolved D. The material sequenced was peripheral blood, taken on day 0 of AZD1222 vaccination. DNA for the CDR3: TGTGCCAGCACGACGGCTACCTACGAGCAGTACTTC. Protein sequence: CASTTATYEQYF.